The rows below give T cell receptor beta chains drawn from one sample of a study of blood T cell repertoires in COVID-19. Method: immunoSEQ multiplex PCR; TCRdb's copy keeps in-frame clones and lacks some. The sample shows fewer than 700,000 clones, about 89% of them seen only once. Sample: peripheral blood. The receptors were sampled from a woman aged 50 to 60 with COVID-19, enrolled during active disease. Each CDR3 is given with its conserved first and last residue. The D gene is left open where the match is weak. For some rows the clone size is stated as once, few or many, or as a class when expanded; others skip it.

clone_size,v_call,d_call,j_call,cdr3_nt,cdr3_aa
once,TRBV25-1,NA,TRBJ2-5,TGTGCCAGCCGAGAGGAGACCCAGTACTTC,CASREETQYF
NA,TRBV6-5,NA,TRBJ1-1,TGTGCCAGCAGTTACTCTGTATCGGGGAACACTGAAGCTTTCTTT,CASSYSVSGNTEAFF
NA,TRBV10-1,TRBD1,TRBJ2-1,TGCGCCAGCAGTCTAACAGGGGCCTACAATGAGCAGTTCTTC,CASSLTGAYNEQFF
NA,TRBV6-5,TRBD1,TRBJ1-1,TGTGCCAGCAGAAGGGGGCGTGATGAAGCTTTCTTT,CASRRGRDEAFF
NA,TRBV11-1,TRBD1,TRBJ1-6,TGTGCCAGCAGCGTCGGGACAGGGGGCTCGAATTCACCCCTCCACTTT,CASSVGTGGSNSPLHF
NA,TRBV20-1,NA,TRBJ1-2,TGCAGTGTATCAGGGGAGGGAGGCTACACCTTC,CSVSGEGGYTF
once,TRBV30,TRBD1,TRBJ1-4,TGTGCCTGGAGTGGACAGGGAAGGGTAGGAGAAAAACTGTTTTTT,CAWSGQGRVGEKLFF
NA,TRBV6-6,TRBD1,TRBJ2-4,TGTGCCAGCAGTTACCCCGGGACAGGGGCAGACATTCAGTACTTC,CASSYPGTGADIQYF
NA,TRBV3-1/TRBV3-2,NA,TRBJ1-1,TGTGCCAGCAGCCGAACCCTAGGGGGTGGAACTGCCGAAGCTTTCTTT,CASSRTLGGGTAEAFF
NA,TRBV19,NA,TRBJ2-7,TGTGCCAGTAGTATCCCTCCGGGAGAGCAGTACTTC,CASSIPPGEQYF
few,TRBV23-1,NA,TRBJ2-7,TGCGCCAGCAGTCAATCGTGGCAGGGGTGCCACGAGCAGTACTTC,CASSQSWQGCHEQYF
few,TRBV5-4,NA,TRBJ1-6,TGTGCCAGCAAAGAGGCAGTTAATTCACCCCTCCACTTT,CASKEAVNSPLHF
once,TRBV7-9,NA,TRBJ2-3,TGTGCCAGCAGCTTAGCGATCCGGGGGGCCACAGATACGCAGTATTTT,CASSLAIRGATDTQYF
NA,TRBV30,TRBD1,TRBJ1-1,TGTGCCTGGGCTGGGACAGGAGGGGAGGTCACTGAAGCTTTCTTT,CAWAGTGGEVTEAFF
NA,TRBV12-5,TRBD1,TRBJ2-6,TGTGCTAGTGGTTTGGTTTGGACAGGGGGCCTCTCTGGGGCCAACGTCCTGACTTTC,CASGLVWTGGLSGANVLTF
NA,TRBV9,NA,TRBJ2-1,TGTGCCAGCAGCGTAGGTCTAGCGTCCTACAATGAGCAGTTCTTC,CASSVGLASYNEQFF